The entry that follows covers one TCR beta chain sequence. The V gene's germline CDR1 is SQVTM and CDR2 ANQGSEA. The CDR3 has 15 amino acids. The trim removed 6 bases at V and 2 bases at J, leaving 6 bases unmatched. The data are from a study of T-cell reconstitution after alpha-beta-depleted transplantation in children. A library of TCRbeta sequences, prepared with unique molecular identifiers, was generated. TCRdb itself ran the PCR reads through MiXCR, one entry per CDR3 protein. The sample carries some 220,000 distinct CDR3 sequences, 8% to 9.5% recorded once. This clonotype originated in a human donor who donated a stem cell graft to a child with acute lymphoblastic leukemia. Specimen: PBMCs from the stem cell graft donor, collected from the stem cell graft. J is TRBJ2-5 and V is TRBV29-1; 13 bases map to TRBD2. CDR3 bases: TGCAGCGTGCCCTCGACTAGCGGGGGGCAAGAGACCCAGTACTTC. Its translation: CSVPSTSGGQETQYF.